These T cell receptor beta chains were read from a single sample in a study of cytomegalovirus exposure and HLA in healthy donors. Measured with immunoSEQ multiplex PCR; TCRdb has only the in-frame clones, and not every one. The data hold some 160,000 clones, with 65% to 85% observed a single time. The sample was PBMCs. The receptors were gathered from a male donor in good health and CMV-seropositive. CDR3s include the opening cysteine and the closing phenylalanine or tryptophan. Fields, in order: D gene, V gene, J gene, clone size, CDR3 DNA, CDR3 protein. D genes are given only for firm matches. Clone size is stated in some rows and not others, as once, few, many or a class when expanded.

d_gene: .; v_gene: TRBV18; j_gene: TRBJ2-6; abundance: .; CDR3nt: TGTGCCAGCTCCCTGCAGGATTCTGGGGCCAACGTCCTGACTTTC; CDR3aa: CASSLQDSGANVLTF
d_gene: .; v_gene: TRBV2; j_gene: TRBJ2-1; abundance: .; CDR3nt: TGTGCCAGCAGTGAGAGTGTCGGCTACAATGAGCAGTTCTTC; CDR3aa: CASSESVGYNEQFF
d_gene: .; v_gene: TRBV19; j_gene: TRBJ2-2; abundance: .; CDR3nt: TGTGCCAGTAGTATTTTTGCAGGGTCGAACACCGGGGAGCTGTTTTTT; CDR3aa: CASSIFAGSNTGELFF
d_gene: .; v_gene: TRBV19; j_gene: TRBJ1-2; abundance: .; CDR3nt: TGTGCCAGTAGTATCTCCGGGTACTATGGCTACACCTTC; CDR3aa: CASSISGYYGYTF
d_gene: .; v_gene: TRBV6-1; j_gene: TRBJ2-2; abundance: .; CDR3nt: TGTGCCAGCAGTGATTGGCAGGGGCAGCACACCGGGGAGCTGTTTTTT; CDR3aa: CASSDWQGQHTGELFF
d_gene: .; v_gene: TRBV2; j_gene: TRBJ2-1; abundance: .; CDR3nt: TGTGCCAGCAGTGAAGCGGCCATTGGACTTAAGCAGTTCTTC; CDR3aa: CASSEAAIGLKQFF
d_gene: .; v_gene: TRBV7-9; j_gene: TRBJ2-3; abundance: .; CDR3nt: TGTTCCAGCAGCTTCTACCGAACCACTACAGATACGCAGTATTTT; CDR3aa: CSSSFYRTTTDTQYF
d_gene: .; v_gene: TRBV5-1; j_gene: TRBJ2-7; abundance: .; CDR3nt: TGCGCCAGCAGCTTGGGAGACTCCCAATCCGAGCAGTACTTC; CDR3aa: CASSLGDSQSEQYF
d_gene: .; v_gene: TRBV6-6; j_gene: TRBJ2-7; abundance: .; CDR3nt: TGTGCCAGCAGTTACGGGTACTACGAGCAGTACTTC; CDR3aa: CASSYGYYEQYF
d_gene: .; v_gene: TRBV28; j_gene: TRBJ2-3; abundance: once; CDR3nt: TGTGCCAGCAGTTTAAGCCTTCCCTCTACGCAGTATTTT; CDR3aa: CASSLSLPSTQYF
d_gene: .; v_gene: TRBV7-8; j_gene: TRBJ2-7; abundance: .; CDR3nt: TGTGCCAGCAGCTACAGGGATCGCGAGCAGTACTTC; CDR3aa: CASSYRDREQYF
d_gene: .; v_gene: TRBV4-2; j_gene: TRBJ1-1; abundance: .; CDR3nt: TGTGCCAGCAGCCGCGGCTCAGGGACTGAAGCTTTCTTT; CDR3aa: CASSRGSGTEAFF
d_gene: .; v_gene: TRBV28; j_gene: TRBJ2-7; abundance: .; CDR3nt: TGTGCCAGCAGTTCCGTACAGGCCCTAATGACCTACGAGCAGTACTTC; CDR3aa: CASSSVQALMTYEQYF
d_gene: .; v_gene: TRBV7-9; j_gene: TRBJ2-7; abundance: .; CDR3nt: TGTGCCAGCAGCAGCTCCGGGAGTCCCTACGAGCAGTACTTC; CDR3aa: CASSSSGSPYEQYF
d_gene: TRBD2; v_gene: TRBV28; j_gene: TRBJ2-2; abundance: .; CDR3nt: TGTGCCAGCACCGGGACTAGCGGAGCTAACACCGGGGAGCTGTTTTTT; CDR3aa: CASTGTSGANTGELFF
d_gene: .; v_gene: TRBV10-3; j_gene: TRBJ2-1; abundance: few; CDR3nt: TGTGCCATCACCCCCCAGGGGGGCTCCTACAATGAGCAGTTCTTC; CDR3aa: CAITPQGGSYNEQFF
d_gene: TRBD2; v_gene: TRBV27; j_gene: TRBJ2-5; abundance: once; CDR3nt: TGTGCCAGCAGGTCCGTGGGGGGAGGGGAGACCCAGTACTTC; CDR3aa: CASRSVGGGETQYF
d_gene: TRBD1; v_gene: TRBV11-1; j_gene: TRBJ2-1; abundance: .; CDR3nt: TGTGCCAGCAGCGAACCGACAGGGGGAGCTTACTCGAATGAGCAGTTCTTC; CDR3aa: CASSEPTGGAYSNEQFF
d_gene: .; v_gene: TRBV6-5; j_gene: TRBJ1-1; abundance: .; CDR3nt: TGTGCCAGCAGTCGATCATATAGGGGCGACACTGAAGCTTTCTTT; CDR3aa: CASSRSYRGDTEAFF
d_gene: .; v_gene: TRBV28; j_gene: TRBJ2-7; abundance: .; CDR3nt: TGTGCCAGCAGTTTTACACAGGGTGGAAACGAGCAGTACTTC; CDR3aa: CASSFTQGGNEQYF
d_gene: .; v_gene: TRBV7-9; j_gene: TRBJ2-3; abundance: few; CDR3nt: TGTGCCAGCCCAGGGGCTCCGGGGGGAGATACGCAGTATTTT; CDR3aa: CASPGAPGGDTQYF
d_gene: .; v_gene: TRBV6-1; j_gene: TRBJ2-7; abundance: .; CDR3nt: TGTGCCAGCAGCGGGTACGAGCAGTACTTC; CDR3aa: CASSGYEQYF
d_gene: .; v_gene: TRBV18; j_gene: TRBJ1-2; abundance: .; CDR3nt: TGTGCCAGCTCACCACAGGAGGGTTATAACTATGGCTACACCTTC; CDR3aa: CASSPQEGYNYGYTF
d_gene: TRBD2; v_gene: TRBV27; j_gene: TRBJ2-3; abundance: .; CDR3nt: TGTGCCAGCCGACCCTCAGGCGGGAGGGGAGATACGCAGTATTTT; CDR3aa: CASRPSGGRGDTQYF
d_gene: TRBD1; v_gene: TRBV6-5; j_gene: TRBJ1-2; abundance: .; CDR3nt: TGTGCCAGCAGTTACGGCAGGGGGCGAATTGATGGCTACACCTTC; CDR3aa: CASSYGRGRIDGYTF
d_gene: TRBD2; v_gene: TRBV11-1; j_gene: TRBJ2-1; abundance: .; CDR3nt: TGTGCCAGCAGCTTCCGGGAGCCGGGAGGCCGCGAGCAGTTCTTC; CDR3aa: CASSFREPGGREQFF
d_gene: .; v_gene: TRBV2; j_gene: TRBJ1-2; abundance: .; CDR3nt: TGTGCCAGCCCAGAGAGGAATTATGGCTACACCTTC; CDR3aa: CASPERNYGYTF
d_gene: .; v_gene: TRBV7-9; j_gene: TRBJ2-7; abundance: .; CDR3nt: TGTGCCAGCAGCTTAATCGGGACACATGACGAGCAGTACTTC; CDR3aa: CASSLIGTHDEQYF
d_gene: .; v_gene: TRBV11-2; j_gene: TRBJ1-2; abundance: .; CDR3nt: TGTGCCAGCAGCTTAGTCGATTCGAGTGGCTACACCTTC; CDR3aa: CASSLVDSSGYTF
d_gene: TRBD1; v_gene: TRBV29-1; j_gene: TRBJ2-3; abundance: .; CDR3nt: TGCAGCGTCCCGACAGGGGCCGGTGGAGATACGCAGTATTTT; CDR3aa: CSVPTGAGGDTQYF
d_gene: .; v_gene: TRBV29-1; j_gene: TRBJ1-1; abundance: .; CDR3nt: TGCAGCGTTGAAGATCGGGGCAGGGGTACTGAAGCTTTCTTT; CDR3aa: CSVEDRGRGTEAFF
d_gene: TRBD1; v_gene: TRBV11-1; j_gene: TRBJ2-7; abundance: .; CDR3nt: TGTGCCAGCAGCTTCCTCCCCGAGATCGGGACAGGGACCTACGAGCAGTACTTC; CDR3aa: CASSFLPEIGTGTYEQYF
d_gene: TRBD1; v_gene: TRBV14; j_gene: TRBJ1-3; abundance: .; CDR3nt: TGTGCCAGCAGGCGGGACAGCGTCCGTGGAAACACCATATATTTT; CDR3aa: CASRRDSVRGNTIYF
d_gene: TRBD1; v_gene: TRBV7-7; j_gene: TRBJ2-7; abundance: .; CDR3nt: TGTGCTAGCAGCTTAGGCCCAGGGGGTAACGAGCAGTACTTC; CDR3aa: CASSLGPGGNEQYF
d_gene: TRBD1; v_gene: TRBV13; j_gene: TRBJ2-7; abundance: few; CDR3nt: TGTGCCAGCAGCCCGAGGGACAGAGCCTACGAGCAGTACTTC; CDR3aa: CASSPRDRAYEQYF
d_gene: TRBD1; v_gene: TRBV6-1; j_gene: TRBJ1-2; abundance: .; CDR3nt: TGTGCCAGCAGTTCCGGGACAGGGAAAGGCTACACCTTC; CDR3aa: CASSSGTGKGYTF
d_gene: .; v_gene: TRBV7-2; j_gene: TRBJ1-2; abundance: .; CDR3nt: TGTGCCAGCAGTCGGGATCTCTATGGCTACACCTTC; CDR3aa: CASSRDLYGYTF
d_gene: .; v_gene: TRBV9; j_gene: TRBJ1-2; abundance: .; CDR3nt: TGTGCCAGCAGCGCCCCCTCGACGGGGGGTAACTATGGCTACACCTTC; CDR3aa: CASSAPSTGGNYGYTF
d_gene: TRBD2; v_gene: TRBV13; j_gene: TRBJ2-3; abundance: .; CDR3nt: TGTGCCAGCAGCTTAACTAGCGCTAACACAGATACGCAGTATTTT; CDR3aa: CASSLTSANTDTQYF
d_gene: .; v_gene: TRBV27; j_gene: TRBJ2-7; abundance: .; CDR3nt: TGTGCCAGCAGTCAGGACGGGGTTAGGGAGCAGTACTTC; CDR3aa: CASSQDGVREQYF
d_gene: TRBD2; v_gene: TRBV19; j_gene: TRBJ2-7; abundance: .; CDR3nt: TGTGCCAGTTCACCCCGGGGGGGAGGAGCCCCCTACGAGCAGTACTTC; CDR3aa: CASSPRGGGAPYEQYF
d_gene: .; v_gene: TRBV30; j_gene: TRBJ1-3; abundance: .; CDR3nt: TGTGCCTGGAGTTCCCTCGGTGGGGCGAGTGGAAACACCATATATTTT; CDR3aa: CAWSSLGGASGNTIYF
d_gene: .; v_gene: TRBV27; j_gene: TRBJ2-7; abundance: .; CDR3nt: TGTGCCAGCAGTTTAGGGGCGGGACTTGTTAACTACGAGCAGTACTTC; CDR3aa: CASSLGAGLVNYEQYF
d_gene: TRBD2; v_gene: TRBV5-1; j_gene: TRBJ2-7; abundance: .; CDR3nt: TGCGCCAGCAGCCGTTCGGTTGCGGGGGAGGGAGAGCAGTACTTC; CDR3aa: CASSRSVAGEGEQYF
d_gene: .; v_gene: TRBV27; j_gene: TRBJ2-7; abundance: once; CDR3nt: TGTGCCAGCAATCCCGGGGTTCACTACGAGCAGTACTTC; CDR3aa: CASNPGVHYEQYF
d_gene: TRBD1; v_gene: TRBV4-1; j_gene: TRBJ2-7; abundance: .; CDR3nt: TGCGCCAGCAGCCAATGGACAGGGGAGGGTGAGCAGTACTTC; CDR3aa: CASSQWTGEGEQYF
d_gene: .; v_gene: TRBV27; j_gene: TRBJ1-4; abundance: .; CDR3nt: TGTGCCAGCAGTTTATCGATAGGGGCGATTAATGAAAAACTGTTTTTT; CDR3aa: CASSLSIGAINEKLFF
d_gene: .; v_gene: TRBV6-5; j_gene: TRBJ2-2; abundance: once; CDR3nt: TGTGCCAGCGGGAGGTTGAACACCGGGGAGCTGTTTTTT; CDR3aa: CASGRLNTGELFF
d_gene: .; v_gene: TRBV6-5; j_gene: TRBJ2-5; abundance: .; CDR3nt: TGTGCCAGCAGTCCAACAGGGGGGGAAGAGACCCAGTACTTC; CDR3aa: CASSPTGGEETQYF
d_gene: .; v_gene: TRBV5-8; j_gene: TRBJ2-3; abundance: once; CDR3nt: TGTGCCAGCAGCTTCTTTCAGAGAGGAGAGACAGATACGCAGTATTTT; CDR3aa: CASSFFQRGETDTQYF
d_gene: TRBD2; v_gene: TRBV4-2; j_gene: TRBJ2-6; abundance: .; CDR3nt: TGTGCCAGCAGCCTCGGGGGAGGGGTCAGCACTGGGGCCAACGTCCTGACTTTC; CDR3aa: CASSLGGGVSTGANVLTF
d_gene: TRBD1; v_gene: TRBV11-2; j_gene: TRBJ2-7; abundance: .; CDR3nt: TGTGCCAGCAGCACATCCTGGGACAGGGGCAACGAGCAGTACTTC; CDR3aa: CASSTSWDRGNEQYF
d_gene: .; v_gene: TRBV18; j_gene: TRBJ1-2; abundance: .; CDR3nt: TGTGCCAGCTCAACGACAGTCTATGGCTACACCTTC; CDR3aa: CASSTTVYGYTF
d_gene: .; v_gene: TRBV9; j_gene: TRBJ1-1; abundance: few; CDR3nt: TGTGCCAGCAGCGTAGACAGGAACACTGAAGCTTTCTTT; CDR3aa: CASSVDRNTEAFF
d_gene: TRBD2; v_gene: TRBV9; j_gene: TRBJ2-3; abundance: .; CDR3nt: TGTGCCAGCAGCGTCAGCGGGATGAACACAGATACGCAGTATTTT; CDR3aa: CASSVSGMNTDTQYF
d_gene: TRBD2; v_gene: TRBV19; j_gene: TRBJ2-4; abundance: .; CDR3nt: TGTGCCAGTAAGACCCCGGGAGGCATTCAGTACTTC; CDR3aa: CASKTPGGIQYF
d_gene: .; v_gene: TRBV11-3; j_gene: TRBJ2-2; abundance: .; CDR3nt: TGTGCCAGCAGCTTAAACAGTCTTGCCGGGGAGCTGTTTTTT; CDR3aa: CASSLNSLAGELFF